The rows below give T cell receptor beta chains drawn from one sample of a study of shared clonotypes between healthy human individuals. Sequencing was performed with immunoSEQ multiplex PCR; in TCRdb, only in-frame clones are kept and a portion is missing. The sample includes about 660,000 clones, 74% of them seen just once. Material: memory CD4+ T cells sorted from blood. These receptors all stem from a woman in her twenties or thirties in good health. Both conserved end residues are part of each CDR3. The D gene is left open where the match is weak. Clone sizes are given selectively: once, few, many, or a class where the clone is expanded.

v_gene,d_gene,j_gene,abundance,CDR3nt,CDR3aa
TRBV18,TRBD2,TRBJ2-3,NA,TGTGCCAGCTCACCGGGAGGGCCGGGAGATACGCAGTATTTT,CASSPGGPGDTQYF
TRBV19,TRBD2,TRBJ2-3,NA,TGTGCCAGTAGTGTTGGACTAGCGGGGAACACAGATACGCAGTATTTT,CASSVGLAGNTDTQYF
TRBV2,TRBD1,TRBJ2-2,NA,TGTGCCAGCAGTTGGACAGGGCGAAACACCGGGGAGCTGTTTTTT,CASSWTGRNTGELFF
TRBV10-2,NA,TRBJ2-3,many,TGCGCCAGCAACCACGGCGGGTGGAGCGATACGCAGTATTTT,CASNHGGWSDTQYF
TRBV29-1,NA,TRBJ2-3,NA,TGCAGCGTTGAAGGCGGGACCAGCACAGATACGCAGTATTTT,CSVEGGTSTDTQYF
TRBV30,NA,TRBJ2-1,NA,TGTGCCTGGAGTGGGAGCGGAGCGCTTGAGCAGTTCTTC,CAWSGSGALEQFF
TRBV11-2,NA,TRBJ1-1,NA,TGTGCCAGCAGCTTAGGACTCTGGACGACGAACACTGAAGCTTTCTTT,CASSLGLWTTNTEAFF
TRBV27,NA,TRBJ2-7,NA,TGTGCCAGCAGTTTAGAGTTTAGCGGCTCCTACGAGCAGTACTTC,CASSLEFSGSYEQYF
TRBV7-1,NA,TRBJ2-1,NA,TGTGCCAGCAGCTTAGGAGGACTCTTTAATGAGCAGTTCTTC,CASSLGGLFNEQFF
TRBV28,NA,TRBJ2-5,NA,TGTGCCAGCAGTCCCGGACAGTTCCAAGAGACCCAGTACTTC,CASSPGQFQETQYF
TRBV28,NA,TRBJ1-4,NA,TGTGCCAGCAGTTCCAGGGGAGGCGAAAAACTGTTTTTT,CASSSRGGEKLFF
TRBV5-1,NA,TRBJ2-3,NA,TGCGCCAGCAGCTTGGGACCCAGCACAGATACGCAGTATTTT,CASSLGPSTDTQYF
TRBV7-8,NA,TRBJ1-5,NA,TGTGCCAGCAGCCCCGGGGTGGCAGATAATCAGCCCCAGCATTTT,CASSPGVADNQPQHF
TRBV9,NA,TRBJ2-1,once,TGTGCCAGCAGCGGAAACAATGAGCAGTTCTTC,CASSGNNEQFF
TRBV19,NA,TRBJ2-7,NA,TGTGCCAGTAGTATTAGCTCGGGATCCTACGAGCAGTACTTC,CASSISSGSYEQYF
TRBV28,NA,TRBJ1-5,NA,TGTGCCAGCAGTTTACGGGTCTGGGATCAGCCCCAGCATTTT,CASSLRVWDQPQHF
TRBV7-9,TRBD1,TRBJ1-4,NA,TGTGCCAGCAGCTCACAGGGGTCTCTTGAAAAACTGTTTTTT,CASSSQGSLEKLFF
TRBV5-6,NA,TRBJ2-7,NA,TGTGCCAGCAGCTCCCAATGGAGTACAGGACCCAAATCTTACGAGCAGTACTTC,CASSSQWSTGPKSYEQYF
TRBV7-2,TRBD2,TRBJ2-7,few,TGTGCCAGCAGCCCTAGCGGGATGTCCCGATACGAGCAGTACTTC,CASSPSGMSRYEQYF
TRBV19,TRBD1,TRBJ1-5,NA,TGTGCCAGTAGTCCTTTACAGGGGGAAGGCAATCAGCCCCAGCATTTT,CASSPLQGEGNQPQHF
TRBV28,NA,TRBJ2-1,NA,TGTGCCAGCAGTGTAAATCCGGGACAAGAGTGGGTATTCGATGAGCAGTTCTTC,CASSVNPGQEWVFDEQFF
TRBV5-1,NA,TRBJ2-5,NA,TGCGCCAGCAGCTTGGGGCTTGGCCCAGAGACCCAGTACTTC,CASSLGLGPETQYF
TRBV5-1,TRBD2,TRBJ2-3,once,TGCGCCAGCAGCTTGGGGGCTAGCGGTCACACAGATACGCAGTATTTT,CASSLGASGHTDTQYF
TRBV15,TRBD1,TRBJ1-1,NA,TGTGCCACCAGCAGAGATTATCCAGGACAGGGGTTGGGTAGCACTGAAGCTTTCTTT,CATSRDYPGQGLGSTEAFF
TRBV7-9,NA,TRBJ2-7,NA,TGTGCCAGCAGCTTAGTTCGGGGAGCCTTGGGCGAGCAGTACTTC,CASSLVRGALGEQYF
TRBV19,NA,TRBJ1-2,few,TGTGCCAGTAGTATAGTTGGGGGGCCCTATGGCTACACCTTC,CASSIVGGPYGYTF
TRBV7-2,NA,TRBJ2-5,NA,TGTGCCAGCAGTGGACAGAACTTCCTCGGGGAGACCCAGTACTTC,CASSGQNFLGETQYF
TRBV30,NA,TRBJ2-2,NA,TGTGCCTGGAGTCGCGGGACCAACACCGGGGAGCTGTTTTTT,CAWSRGTNTGELFF
TRBV4-2,NA,TRBJ2-5,NA,TGTGCCAGCAGCCAAGGGGGGTTAGCTGGCCAAGAGACCCAGTACTTC,CASSQGGLAGQETQYF
TRBV6-5,NA,TRBJ1-3,NA,TGTGCCAGCAGTTCAGGGTACTCTGGAAACACCATATATTTT,CASSSGYSGNTIYF
TRBV18,NA,TRBJ2-7,NA,TGTGCCAGCTCACAGAATCCTACAGGGCCCTACGAGCAGTACTTC,CASSQNPTGPYEQYF
TRBV6-6,TRBD1,TRBJ1-3,NA,TGTGCCAGCAGTTACGGACAGGGGAAAAACACCATATATTTT,CASSYGQGKNTIYF
TRBV29-1,TRBD1,TRBJ1-5,NA,TGCAGCGCGAGACAGGGTGGCAATCAGCCCCAGCATTTT,CSARQGGNQPQHF
TRBV5-1,TRBD1,TRBJ1-2,NA,TGCGCCAGCAGCCTCTCCACAGGGGAAGGAAGGGGCTACACCTTC,CASSLSTGEGRGYTF
TRBV19,TRBD1,TRBJ2-2,NA,TGTGCCGCCTGGCCGGGGACAGGGAACACCGGGGAGCTGTTTTTT,CAAWPGTGNTGELFF
TRBV28,NA,TRBJ1-2,NA,TGTGCCAGCAGTTTATCAGGGTTTGCTAACTATGGCTACACCTTC,CASSLSGFANYGYTF
TRBV27,NA,TRBJ2-7,NA,TGTGCCAGCAGTGAGGGACTGCAGGTCGAGCAGTACTTC,CASSEGLQVEQYF
TRBV11-1,TRBD1,TRBJ1-4,NA,TGTGCCAGCAGTCGGACAGGGGCAACTAATGAAAAACTGTTTTTT,CASSRTGATNEKLFF
TRBV5-1,TRBD2,TRBJ2-3,NA,TGCGCCAGCAGCAGGACTAGCGGGACTTACACAGATACGCAGTATTTT,CASSRTSGTYTDTQYF
TRBV14,NA,TRBJ1-2,few,TGTGCCAGCAGCCAAGAGAAATTCGGGCCACTTGGCTACACCTTC,CASSQEKFGPLGYTF
TRBV5-1,NA,TRBJ2-3,NA,TGCGCCAGCAGCCAAGTACTTAGAGATACGCAGTATTTT,CASSQVLRDTQYF
TRBV7-9,NA,TRBJ1-1,NA,TGTGCCAGCAGCTTCGGGACAAGGAACACTGAAGCTTTCTTT,CASSFGTRNTEAFF
TRBV4-1,TRBD1,TRBJ1-1,NA,TGCGCCAGCAGCCGGTCGGTTATCGGGACAGGGTGGATGAACACTGAAGCTTTCTTT,CASSRSVIGTGWMNTEAFF
TRBV18,NA,TRBJ2-2,NA,TGTGCCAGCTCACCACCGAGGGCAGGATATTCCACCGGGGAGCTGTTTTTT,CASSPPRAGYSTGELFF
TRBV5-1,NA,TRBJ2-3,NA,TGCGCCAGCAGTGCGATCGCGGGAACTAGCACAGATACGCAGTATTTT,CASSAIAGTSTDTQYF
TRBV9,TRBD2,TRBJ2-5,once,TGTGCCAGCAGCGTAGGGACGAGGACTAGCGGGAGGAGAGAGACCCAGTACTTC,CASSVGTRTSGRRETQYF
TRBV2,NA,TRBJ2-2,once,TGTGCCAGCAGTGAGTTCAGAGAAACCGGGGAGCTGTTTTTT,CASSEFRETGELFF
TRBV15,NA,TRBJ2-7,NA,TGTGCCACCAGCAGAGTAGAGGGACCCTACGAGCAGTACTTC,CATSRVEGPYEQYF